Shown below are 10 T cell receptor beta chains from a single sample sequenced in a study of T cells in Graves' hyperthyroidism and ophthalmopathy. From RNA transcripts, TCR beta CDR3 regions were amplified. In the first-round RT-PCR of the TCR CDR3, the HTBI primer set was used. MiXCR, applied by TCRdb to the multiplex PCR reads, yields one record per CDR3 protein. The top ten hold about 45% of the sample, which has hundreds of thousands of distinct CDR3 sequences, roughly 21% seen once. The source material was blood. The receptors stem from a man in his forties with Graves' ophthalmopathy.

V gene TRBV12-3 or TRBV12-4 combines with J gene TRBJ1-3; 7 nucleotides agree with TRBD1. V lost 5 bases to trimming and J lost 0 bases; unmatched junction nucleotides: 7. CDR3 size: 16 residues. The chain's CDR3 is CASSIGGGISGNTIYF. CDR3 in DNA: TGTGCCAGCAGTATTGGAGGGGGCATCTCTGGAAACACCATATATTTT.

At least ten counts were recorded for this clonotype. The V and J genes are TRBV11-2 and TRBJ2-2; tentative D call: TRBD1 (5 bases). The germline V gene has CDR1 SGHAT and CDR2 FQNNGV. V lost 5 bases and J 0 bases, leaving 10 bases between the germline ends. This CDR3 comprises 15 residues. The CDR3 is CASSPRQTNTGELFF. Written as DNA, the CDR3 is TGTGCCAGCAGCCCCCGACAGACGAACACCGGGGAGCTGTTTTTT.

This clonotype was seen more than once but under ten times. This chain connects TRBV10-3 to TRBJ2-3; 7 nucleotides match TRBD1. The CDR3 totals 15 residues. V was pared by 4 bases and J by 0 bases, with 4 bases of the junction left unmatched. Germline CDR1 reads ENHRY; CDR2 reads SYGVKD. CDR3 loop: CAISVGTVSTDTQYF. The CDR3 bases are TGTGCCATCAGTGTTGGGACAGTTAGCACAGATACGCAGTATTTT.

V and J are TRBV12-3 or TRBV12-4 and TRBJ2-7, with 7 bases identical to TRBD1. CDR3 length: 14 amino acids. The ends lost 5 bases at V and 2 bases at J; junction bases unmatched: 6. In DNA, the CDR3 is TGTGCCAGCAGTCTAACCGGGACAGCCTACGAGCAGTACTTC. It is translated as CASSLTGTAYEQYF.

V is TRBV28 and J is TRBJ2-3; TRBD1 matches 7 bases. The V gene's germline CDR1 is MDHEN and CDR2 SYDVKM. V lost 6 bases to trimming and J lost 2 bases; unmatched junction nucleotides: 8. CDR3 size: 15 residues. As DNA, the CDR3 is TGTGCCAGCAGACTCGGGGACAGCTTCACAGATACGCAGTATTTT. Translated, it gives CASRLGDSFTDTQYF. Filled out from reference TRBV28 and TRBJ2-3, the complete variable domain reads DVKVTQSSRYLVKRTGEKVFLECVQDMDHENMFWYRQDPGLGLRLIYFSYDVKMKEKGDIPEGYSVSREKKERFSLILESASTNQTSMYLCASRLGDSFTDTQYFGPGTRLTVL.

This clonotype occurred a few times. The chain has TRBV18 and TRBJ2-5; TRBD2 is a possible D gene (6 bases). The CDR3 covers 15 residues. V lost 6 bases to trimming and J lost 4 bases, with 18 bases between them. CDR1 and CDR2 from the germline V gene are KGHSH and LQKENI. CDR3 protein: CASSLFGGLGETQYF. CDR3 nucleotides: TGTGCCAGCTCCCTATTCGGGGGTTTAGGAGAGACCCAGTACTTC.

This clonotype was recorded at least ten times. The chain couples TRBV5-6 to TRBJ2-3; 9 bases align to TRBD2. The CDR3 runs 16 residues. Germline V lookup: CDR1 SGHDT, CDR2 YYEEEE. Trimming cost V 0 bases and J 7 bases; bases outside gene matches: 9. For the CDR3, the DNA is TGTGCCAGCAGCTTGGACCGCGGGGGGGGTAGAAATACGCAGTATTTT. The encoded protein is CASSLDRGGGRNTQYF.

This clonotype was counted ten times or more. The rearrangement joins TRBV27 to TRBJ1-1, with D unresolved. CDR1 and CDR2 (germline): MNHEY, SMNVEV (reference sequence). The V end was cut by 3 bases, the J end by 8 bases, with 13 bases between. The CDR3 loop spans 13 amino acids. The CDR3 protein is CASSLLGSGEAFF. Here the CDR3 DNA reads TGTGCCAGCAGTTTGTTAGGCAGTGGAGAAGCTTTCTTT.

The CDR3 protein is CASSRGGPNQPQHF. The CDR3 nucleotides read TGCGCCAGCAGCCGGGGGGGGCCAAATCAGCCCCAGCATTTT. This chain uses TRBV4-1 with TRBJ1-5, with D perhaps TRBD1 (6 bases). Trimming removed 4 bases from V and 4 bases from J, with 11 bases in between. In germline, CDR1 is MGHRA, CDR2 YSYEKL. The CDR3 has 14 residues.

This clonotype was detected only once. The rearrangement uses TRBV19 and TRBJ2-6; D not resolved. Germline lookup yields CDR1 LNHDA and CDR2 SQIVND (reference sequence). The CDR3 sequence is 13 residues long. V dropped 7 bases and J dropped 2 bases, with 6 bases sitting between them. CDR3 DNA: TGTGCCAGTAAGGAGCCTGGGGCCAACGTCCTGACTTTC. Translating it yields CASKEPGANVLTF.